This T cell receptor beta chain was retrieved from a study of blood T cell repertoires in COVID-19. Per the original data handling: Quantification of nucleated cells was approximated via reference gene primer amplification. Sequencing was performed with immunoSEQ multiplex PCR; in TCRdb, only in-frame clones are kept and a portion is missing. V, J and clone size derive from that table, while D and trimming were established from the DNA sequence. The data show around 22,000 clones, 91% seen once. The V gene end was trimmed by 1 base and the J gene end by 8 bases; junction bases not matched to a gene: 11. The CDR3 is 17 residues long. Germline-derived CDR1 and CDR2 are LNHDA and SQIVND (reference sequence).

The sequenced sample consisted of peripheral blood. This sequence joins TRBV19 and TRBJ2-1; 10 nucleotides align to TRBD2. This receptor was identified in a woman in her sixties or seventies with active COVID-19. The CDR3 is CASSIGGGLAGADEQFF. DNA of the CDR3: TGTGCCAGTAGTATAGGGGGAGGGCTAGCGGGAGCAGATGAGCAGTTCTTC.